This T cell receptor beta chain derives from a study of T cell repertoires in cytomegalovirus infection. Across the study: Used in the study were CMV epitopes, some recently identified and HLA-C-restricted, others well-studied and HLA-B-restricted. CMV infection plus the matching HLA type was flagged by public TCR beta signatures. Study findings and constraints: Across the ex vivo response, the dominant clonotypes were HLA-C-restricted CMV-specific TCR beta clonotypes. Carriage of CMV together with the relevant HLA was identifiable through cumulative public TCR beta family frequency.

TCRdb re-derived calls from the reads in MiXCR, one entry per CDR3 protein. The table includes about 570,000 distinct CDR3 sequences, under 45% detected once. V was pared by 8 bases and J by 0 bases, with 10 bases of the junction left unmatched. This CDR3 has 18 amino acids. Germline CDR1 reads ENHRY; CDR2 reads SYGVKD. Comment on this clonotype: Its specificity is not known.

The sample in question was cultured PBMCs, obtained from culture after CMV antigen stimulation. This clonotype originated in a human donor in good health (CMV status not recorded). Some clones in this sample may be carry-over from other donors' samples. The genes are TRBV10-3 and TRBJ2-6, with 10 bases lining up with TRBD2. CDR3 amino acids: CAIAPSGSGASGANVLTF. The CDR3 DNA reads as TGTGCCATCGCGCCTAGCGGGAGTGGGGCCTCTGGGGCCAACGTCCTGACTTTC.